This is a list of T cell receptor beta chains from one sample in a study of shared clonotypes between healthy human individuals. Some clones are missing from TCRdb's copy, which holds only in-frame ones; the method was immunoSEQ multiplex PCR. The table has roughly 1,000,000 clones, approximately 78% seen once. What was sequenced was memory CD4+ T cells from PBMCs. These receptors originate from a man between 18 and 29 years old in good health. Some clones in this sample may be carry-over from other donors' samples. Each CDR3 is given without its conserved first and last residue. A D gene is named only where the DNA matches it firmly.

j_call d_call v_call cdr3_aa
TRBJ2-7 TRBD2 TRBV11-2 ASSLAGLAGYEQY
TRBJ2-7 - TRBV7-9 ASSLGQGVDEQY
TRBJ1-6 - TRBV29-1 SGGEANSPLH
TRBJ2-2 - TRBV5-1 ASSLEVGQTGELF
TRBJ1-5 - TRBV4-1 ASTPGPYSNQPQH
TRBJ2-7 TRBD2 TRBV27 ASSLGGTTRRQY
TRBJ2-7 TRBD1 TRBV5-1 ASSSRDRRIEQY
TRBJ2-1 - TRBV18 ASSPGSSSYNEQF
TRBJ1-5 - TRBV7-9 ASSQSNQPQH
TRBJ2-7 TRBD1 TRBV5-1 ASSLGTDGRGYEQY
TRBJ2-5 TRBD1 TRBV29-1 SVEVALRIEGARETQY
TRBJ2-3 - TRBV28 ASSVAYTQY
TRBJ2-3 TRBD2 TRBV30 AWRGLAGSGSDTQY
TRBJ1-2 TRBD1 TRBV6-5 ASSFPTGLDYGYT
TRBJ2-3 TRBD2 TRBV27 ASSSGGGDTDTQY
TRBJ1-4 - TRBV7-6 ASSLRPATNEKLF
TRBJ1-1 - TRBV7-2 ASSFYTSEAF
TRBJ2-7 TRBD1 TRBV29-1 SVGQGAGEQY
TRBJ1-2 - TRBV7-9 AARDGIFGLGYT
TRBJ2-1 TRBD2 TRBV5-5 ASSFMREGNEQF